This T cell receptor beta chain was sequenced in a study of beta chain features in type 1 diabetes. This clone was seen more than once but under ten times. V was cut by 6 bases and J by 2 bases, with 13 bases left in between. The CDR3 runs to 14 residues. CDR1 and CDR2 from the germline V gene are MNHNY and SVGAGI (reference sequence). The investigators reverse transcribed all of the isolated RNA, so they sequenced expressed TCRB transcripts. TCRdb's copy holds only in-frame clones and misses some; the assay was immunoSEQ multiplex PCR. The sample contains more than 300,000 clones, approximately 15% of which appear only once.

Sequencing was carried out using naive CD4+ T cells from blood. The chain employs TRBV6-6 and TRBJ1-2; D is perhaps TRBD1 (5 bases). This clonotype was obtained from a woman under 30 in good health. In DNA form, the CDR3 reads TGTGCCAGCAGCCCACGCGGGGGAAACTATGGCTACACCTTC. Translated: CASSPRGGNYGYTF.